Following are 24 T cell receptor beta chains from one sample sequenced in a study of T cells after yellow fever vaccination. From the 5' RACE reads, TCRdb called clonotypes with MiXCR, one entry per CDR3 protein. The sample carries 450,000 to 550,000 distinct CDR3 sequences, roughly 22% recorded once. Here the sequenced sample was PBMCs, taken roughly 20 days after the first yellow fever vaccination. These receptors originate from a man aged 18 to 29 who received the YFV17D yellow fever vaccine.

This clonotype showed up just a few times. The chain recombines TRBV5-5 with TRBJ1-1; a weak D match, TRBD1 (5 bases). With 1 base removed from V and 1 base from J, the gap between germline ends came to 8 bases. CDR3 size: 14 residues. Germline lookup yields CDR1 SGHKS and CDR2 YYEKEE (reference sequence). CDR3 in DNA: TGTGCCAGCAGCTTGATCAGGGAGAACACTGAAGCTTTCTTT. Translated: CASSLIRENTEAFF. The variable domain in full, with the rest retrieved from reference TRBV5-5 and TRBJ1-1, is DAGVTQSPTHLIKTRGQQVTLRCSPISGHKSVSWYQQVLGQGPQFIFQYYEKEERGRGNFPDRFSARQFPNYSSELNVNALLLGDSALYLCASSLIRENTEAFFGQGTRLTVV.

This CDR3 reads CASSLGRTGPYNEQFF. Written as DNA, the CDR3 is TGTGCCAGCAGCCTCGGAAGGACAGGGCCCTACAATGAGCAGTTCTTC. This chain uses TRBV7-9 with TRBJ2-1, with 8 bases that match TRBD1. With V trimmed by 5 bases and J by 2 bases, 8 bases remained unmatched. The CDR3 is 16 amino acids. CDR1 SEHNR and CDR2 FQNEAQ come from the germline V gene (reference sequence).

This clonotype was detected only a few times. The chain employs TRBV4-1 and TRBJ2-7, with D perhaps matching TRBD2 (6 bases). CDR1 MGHRA and CDR2 YSYEKL come from the germline V gene. Trimming removed 0 bases at V and 2 bases at J, with 11 bases between. The CDR3 runs 15 residues. CDR3 nucleotide sequence: TGCGCCAGCAGCCAAGAATGGTGGGGGGCCTACGAGCAGTACGTC. Encoded protein: CASSQEWWGAYEQYV.

This clonotype was detected only a few times. The chain couples TRBV7-9 to TRBJ2-2; possible D gene TRBD1, 6 bases. CDR1 and CDR2 from the germline V gene are SEHNR and FQNEAQ (reference sequence). The length of the CDR3 is 17 residues. The V end was cut by 6 bases, the J end by 0 bases, with 17 bases between. The CDR3 loop reads CASRQEPGHTNTGELFF. The DNA for the CDR3 is TGTGCCAGCAGACAAGAACCGGGACATACGAACACCGGGGAGCTGTTTTTT.

A few counts support this clonotype. The chain carries TRBV5-1 and TRBJ2-3; D might be TRBD2 (7 bases). The V end lost 0 bases, the J end lost 6 bases, and 20 bases lay between the germline ends. Per the germline V gene, CDR1 is SGHRS and CDR2 is YFSETQ. The CDR3 spans 17 residues. Here the CDR3 DNA reads TGCGCCAGCAGCTTGGCCGTGGGGGGGCCGCAGGGGGATACGCAGTATTTT. Translated: CASSLAVGGPQGDTQYF.

This clonotype was recorded at least ten times. J is TRBJ2-3 and V is TRBV5-1, with D perhaps TRBD1 or TRBD2 (5 bases each). The CDR3 extends over 14 amino acids. V lost 1 base to trimming and J lost 4 bases, with 10 bases between them. CDR1 is SGHRS and CDR2 is YFSETQ in the germline V gene. Here the CDR3 DNA reads TGCGCCAGCAGCTTGAGTCGAGGGGCAGATACGCAGTATTTT. As protein: CASSLSRGADTQYF. Based on the CDR3 plus reference TRBV5-1 and TRBJ2-3, the full variable domain is KAGVTQTPRYLIKTRGQQVTLSCSPISGHRSVSWYQQTPGQGLQFLFEYFSETQRNKGNFPGRFSGRQFSNSRSEMNVSTLELGDSALYLCASSLSRGADTQYFGPGTRLTVL.

Comment on this clonotype: One end of the junction varies from germline; a read error may be responsible. The CDR3 loop reads CAGSFGRLEGGYTF. For the CDR3, the DNA is TGTGCCGGCAGCTTCGGACGGCTGGAGGGAGGCTACACCTTC. The chain recombines TRBV28 with TRBJ1-2; D unresolved. Germline CDR1 reads MDHEN; CDR2 reads SYDVKM. The CDR3 sequence is 14 residues long.

This clonotype came up a few times. The chain joins TRBV5-5 to TRBJ2-3; 10 nucleotides match TRBD1. V dropped 4 bases and J dropped 2; count of bases not matched to a gene: 10. The CDR3 sequence is 17 residues long. From germline, CDR1 is SGHKS and CDR2 YYEKEE (reference sequence). As DNA, the CDR3 is TGTGCCAGCAGCGCCGGCTCCGGGACAGGGGTCACAGATACGCAGTATTTT. This codes for CASSAGSGTGVTDTQYF.

In its sample, this clonotype was seen many times. V and J are TRBV28 and TRBJ1-1; D might be TRBD1 (5 bases). The CDR3 loop spans 13 amino acids. V was cut by 1 base and J by 5 bases, with 8 bases left in between. Germline V gene data show CDR1 as MDHEN and CDR2 as SYDVKM. CDR3 sequence: CASSLFGGTEAFF. In DNA form, the CDR3 reads TGTGCCAGCAGTTTATTTGGGGGAACTGAAGCTTTCTTT.

The chain combines TRBV20-1 with TRBJ2-3, with D perhaps matching TRBD2 (6 bases). The germline V gene has CDR1 DFQATT and CDR2 SNEGSKA (reference sequence). This CDR3 has 15 amino acids. V was cut by 4 bases and J by 0 bases, with 14 bases left in between. CDR3 DNA: TGCAGTGCTAACCTTTGGGGGGTTAGCACAGATACGCAGTATTTT. It yields the protein CSANLWGVSTDTQYF.

The table lists this clonotype with many counts. The chain recombines TRBV29-1 with TRBJ2-7, with TRBD2 as a possible D gene (6 bases). CDR1 and CDR2 from the germline V gene are SQVTM and ANQGSEA. Trimming cost V 7 bases and J 3 bases, with 13 bases left between them. The CDR3 is 12 residues long. CDR3 coding DNA: TGCAGCGCCCGCAACGGGGGCTACGAGCAGTACTTC. It encodes CSARNGGYEQYF.

This clonotype has more than one count but fewer than ten. The chain links TRBV7-3 to TRBJ2-1, with 8 bases fitting TRBD2. The germline CDR1 and CDR2 sequences are SGHTA and FQGTGA. There are 15 residues in the CDR3. J lost 5 bases, V lost 2 bases, and 5 bases had no gene match. The CDR3 DNA is TGTGCCAGCAGCTTACCCGGGGGGGCAAACAATGAGCAGTTCTTC. Translation: CASSLPGGANNEQFF. The entire variable domain, with the rest obtained from reference TRBV7-3 and TRBJ2-1, is as follows: GAGVSQTPSNKVTEKGKYVELRCDPISGHTALYWYRQSLGQGPEFLIYFQGTGAADDSGLPNDRFFAVRPEGSVSTLKIQRTERGDSAVYLCASSLPGGANNEQFFGPGTRLTVL.

The chain has TRBV7-6 and TRBJ2-7; tentatively, D is TRBD2 (5 bases). CDR1 is SGHVS, CDR2 FNYEAQ, per germline. Deletions cut 3 bases from V and 4 bases from J, with 13 bases between. The CDR3 sequence is 14 residues long. DNA of the CDR3: TGTGCCAGCAGCTTGATGGGAGAAGGATACGAGCAGTACGTC. Its protein is CASSLMGEGYEQYV.

V is TRBV29-1 and J is TRBJ1-2, with D unresolved. The V gene lost 6 bases and the J gene lost 8 bases, with 16 bases spanning the gap. Per the germline V gene, CDR1 is SQVTM and CDR2 is ANQGSEA. This CDR3 is built from 12 residues. CDR3 residues: CSVDDSSGGYTF. The CDR3 DNA reads TGCAGCGTCGATGACTCTTCGGGAGGCTACACCTTC.

This clonotype turned up a few times. V gene TRBV3-1 combines with J gene TRBJ2-3, with no clear D. The CDR3 has 13 residues. V dropped 4 bases and J dropped 4 bases, with 9 bases sitting between them. Germline values: CDR1 LGHDT, CDR2 YNNKEL (reference sequence). As DNA, the CDR3 is TGTGCCAGCAGCCGAACCATATCAGATACGCAGTATTTT. It is translated as CASSRTISDTQYF.

This chain uses TRBV28 with TRBJ1-5; 8 nucleotides line up with TRBD1. This CDR3 has 16 amino acids. J was trimmed by 7 bases and V by 5 bases; bases with no gene match: 13. Germline V lookup: CDR1 MDHEN, CDR2 SYDVKM. This CDR3 is CASSRGAQGVGQPQHF. In DNA form, the CDR3 reads TGTGCCAGCAGTCGAGGGGCACAGGGGGTAGGGCAGCCCCAGCATTTT.

This clonotype was seen only a few times. J is TRBJ1-1 and V is TRBV18; D is unresolved. V lost 2 bases and J 4 bases, leaving 8 bases between the germline ends. This CDR3 is 13 amino acids long. CDR1 is KGHSH and CDR2 is LQKENI in the germline V gene. CDR3 coding DNA: TGTGCCAGCTCACCAGATCAGAGCACTGAAGCTTTCTTT. It specifies CASSPDQSTEAFF.

This chain joins TRBV6-2 or TRBV6-3 and TRBJ2-2; unclear D gene. V was shortened by 1 base and J by 2 bases, with 5 bases between the two germline ends. The CDR3 contains 14 residues. Germline V gene sequence: CDR1 MNHEY, CDR2 SVGEGT. The CDR3 bases are TGTGCCAGCAGTTACTACAGAAACACCGGGGAGCTGTTTTTT. Its protein is CASSYYRNTGELFF.

The genes are TRBV7-6 and TRBJ1-3; D call uncertain. The CDR3 spans 13 residues. Between the trimmed V and J ends, which lost 5 bases and 2 bases, there was a span of 7 bases. Germline lookup yields CDR1 SGHVS and CDR2 FNYEAQ. The DNA of the CDR3 is TGTGCCAGCAGCCTGATGGCTGGAAACACCATATATTTT. Translation gives CASSLMAGNTIYF. The whole variable domain, filled in from reference TRBV7-6 and TRBJ1-3, reads GAGVSQSPRYKVTKRGQDVALRCDPISGHVSLYWYRQALGQGPEFLTYFNYEAQQDKSGLPNDRFSAERPEGSISTLTIQRTEQRDSAMYRCASSLMAGNTIYFGEGSWLTVV.

The sample holds a few counts of this clonotype. This rearrangement joins TRBV6-5 to TRBJ1-1; D may be TRBD1 (5 bases). Germline V gene data show CDR1 as MNHEY and CDR2 as SVGAGI. The length of the CDR3 is 14 residues. Trimming removed 2 bases at V and 5 bases at J, with 12 bases between. The CDR3 reads CASSYGRGVTEAFF. The CDR3 DNA follows: TGTGCCAGCAGTTACGGTAGAGGGGTGACTGAAGCTTTCTTT.

This clonotype has a handful of counts. The chain couples TRBV6-1 to TRBJ2-5; D tentatively reads TRBD1 or TRBD2 (5 bases each). This CDR3 contains 14 residues. V was clipped by 6 bases and J by 5 bases, with 16 bases between them. Germline V gene sequence: CDR1 MNHNS, CDR2 SASEGT. CDR3 loop: CASRPGEGLETQYF. In DNA, the CDR3 is TGTGCCAGCAGACCCGGTGAGGGGTTGGAGACCCAGTACTTC.

There are a few counts of this clonotype. The CDR3 coding sequence is TGTGCCAGCAGTGAAGGAGGCGTCTATGGCTACACCTTC. Its translation: CASSEGGVYGYTF. The J gene is TRBJ1-2, the V gene TRBV6-1; no firm D call. Trimming cost V 1 base and J 4 bases, with 7 bases left between them. The germline V gene encodes CDR1 MNHNS and CDR2 SASEGT. This CDR3 has 13 amino acids.

The rearrangement joins TRBV2 to TRBJ2-2, with D possibly being TRBD2 (6 bases). V was cut by 6 bases and J by 5 bases, with 16 bases left in between. Germline CDR1 and CDR2: SNHLY and FYNNEI. This CDR3 comprises 15 residues. Here the CDR3 reads CASSPRPRGTGELFF. The DNA of the CDR3 is TGTGCCAGCAGCCCGCGCCCCCGGGGGACCGGGGAGCTGTTTTTT.

This clonotype has more than one count but fewer than ten. The chain employs TRBV28 and TRBJ2-7; TRBD1 matches at 7 bases. The germline CDR1 and CDR2 sequences are MDHEN and SYDVKM. The CDR3 runs 14 residues. J gave up 4 bases and V 6 bases, and 9 bases lay outside the gene matches. The CDR3 DNA follows: TGTGCCAGCAGCCCGCCGGGACAGAGTTACGAGCAGTACGTC. This encodes CASSPPGQSYEQYV.